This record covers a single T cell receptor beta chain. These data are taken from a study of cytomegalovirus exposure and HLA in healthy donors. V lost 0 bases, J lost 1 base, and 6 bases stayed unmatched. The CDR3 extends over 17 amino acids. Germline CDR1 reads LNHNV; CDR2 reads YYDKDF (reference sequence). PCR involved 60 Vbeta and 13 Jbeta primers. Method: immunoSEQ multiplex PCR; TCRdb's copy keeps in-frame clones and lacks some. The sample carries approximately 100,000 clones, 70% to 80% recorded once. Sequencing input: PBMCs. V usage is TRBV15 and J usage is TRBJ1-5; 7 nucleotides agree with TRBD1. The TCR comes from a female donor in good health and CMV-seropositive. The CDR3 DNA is TGTGCCACCAGCAGAGACCCCGACAGGGTCAGCAATCAGCCCCAGCATTTT. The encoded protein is CATSRDPDRVSNQPQHF.